The 5 T cell receptor beta chains presented below share a single source sample, sequenced in a study of spatial heterogeneity in lung cancer. TCRdb reprocessed the 5' RACE reads with MiXCR, giving one entry per CDR3 protein. The sample gives about 86,000 distinct CDR3 sequences, 10% to 15% of which show up once; 4.6% is in the top ten. The time point: sample taken at primary tumor resection. No cells were sorted before sequencing. The whole RNA sequenced was extracted from tumor, nontumor lung or frozen PBMC. The sample consisted of PBMCs, taken at surgery. Source of these receptors: a male donor with early-stage non-small cell lung cancer.

The chain's CDR3 is CASTDSSSYNEQFF. CDR3 sequence (DNA): TGTGCCAGCACCGACTCTAGCTCCTACAATGAGCAGTTCTTC. The rearrangement uses TRBV6-4 and TRBJ2-1; no definite D call. V lost 7 bases and J lost 0, with 10 bases in between. Germline V gene sequence: CDR1 MRHNA, CDR2 SNTAGT. The CDR3 extends over 14 amino acids.

This rearrangement joins TRBV5-1 to TRBJ2-5; D unclear. The CDR3 has 12 amino acids. Germline values: CDR1 SGHRS, CDR2 YFSETQ. Trimming took off 4 bases at V and 6 bases at J, with 10 bases between the two ends. The CDR3 DNA reads TGCGCCAGCAGCGGTCCTAGAAAGACCCAGTACTTC. It is translated as CASSGPRKTQYF.

The chain recombines TRBV29-1 with TRBJ2-1, with D possibly called TRBD1 or TRBD2 (5 bases each). Trimming shortened V by 8 bases and J by 0 bases, and 11 bases separated the two germline ends. The CDR3 runs to 13 residues. Germline CDR1 reads SQVTM; CDR2 reads ANQGSEA. The DNA of the CDR3 is TGCAGCTGTGGGACGGACTCCTACAATGAGCAGTTCTTC. It is translated as CSCGTDSYNEQFF.

This clonotype occurred a few times. CDR3 sequence: CASSYRDSYNEQFF. As DNA, the CDR3 is TGTGCCAGCAGTTACAGGGACAGTTACAATGAGCAGTTCTTC. The chain uses TRBV6-6 and TRBJ2-1; 7 nucleotides line up with TRBD1. The V gene's germline CDR1 is MNHNY and CDR2 SVGAGI (reference sequence). Losses at the gene ends were 2 bases for V and 4 bases for J; bases not matched to a gene: 2. The CDR3 is made up of 14 amino acids.

The table lists this clonotype with a few counts. The V call is TRBV19, the J call TRBJ2-2, with D hard to call. V was clipped by 3 bases and J by 0 bases, with 5 bases between them. The CDR3 runs 14 residues. CDR1 LNHDA and CDR2 SQIVND come from the germline V gene (reference sequence). The CDR3 here is CASSMQANTGELFF. The CDR3 nucleotides read TGTGCCAGTAGTATGCAGGCGAACACCGGGGAGCTGTTTTTT. The whole variable domain, remainder taken from reference TRBV19 and TRBJ2-2, is DGGITQSPKYLFRKEGQNVTLSCEQNLNHDAMYWYRQDPGQGLRLIYYSQIVNDFQKGDIAEGYSVSREKKESFPLTVTSAQKNPTAFYLCASSMQANTGELFFGEGSRLTVL.